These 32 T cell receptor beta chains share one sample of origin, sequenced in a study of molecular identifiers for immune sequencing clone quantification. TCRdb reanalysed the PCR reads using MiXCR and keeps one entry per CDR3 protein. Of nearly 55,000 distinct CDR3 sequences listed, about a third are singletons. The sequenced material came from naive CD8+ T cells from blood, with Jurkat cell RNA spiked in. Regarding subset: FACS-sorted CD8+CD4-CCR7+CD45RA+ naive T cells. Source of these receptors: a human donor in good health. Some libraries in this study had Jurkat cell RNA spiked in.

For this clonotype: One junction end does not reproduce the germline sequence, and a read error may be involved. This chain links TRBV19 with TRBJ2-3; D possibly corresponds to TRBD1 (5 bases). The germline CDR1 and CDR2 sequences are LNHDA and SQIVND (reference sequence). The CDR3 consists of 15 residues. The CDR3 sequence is CASSIPAISTGTQYF. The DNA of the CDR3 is TGTGCCAGTAGTATCCCGGCTATTAGCACAGGTACGCAGTATTTT.

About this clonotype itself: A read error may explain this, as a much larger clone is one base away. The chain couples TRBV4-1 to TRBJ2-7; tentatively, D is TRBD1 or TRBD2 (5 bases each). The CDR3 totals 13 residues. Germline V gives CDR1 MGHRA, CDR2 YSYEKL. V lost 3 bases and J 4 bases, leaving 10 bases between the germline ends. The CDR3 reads CASSHEEGYEQYF. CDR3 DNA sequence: TGCGCCAGCAGCCATGAAGAGGGGTACGAGCAGTACTTC.

CDR3 residues: CASSTPSAPSTDTQYF. The DNA for the CDR3 is TGTGCCAGCAGTACCCCTAGCGCGCCTAGCACAGATACGCAGTATTTT. V usage is TRBV27 and J usage is TRBJ2-3; perhaps TRBD2 as D (6 bases). Between the trimmed V and J ends, which lost 5 bases and 0 bases, there was a span of 15 bases. The CDR3 loop spans 16 amino acids. Germline CDR1 and CDR2: MNHEY and SMNVEV (reference sequence).

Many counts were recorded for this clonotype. The CDR3 coding sequence is TGTGCCAGCGAGGACAGGAGCAATCAGCCCCAGCATTTT. It is translated as CASEDRSNQPQHF. V usage is TRBV6-2 or TRBV6-3 and J usage is TRBJ1-5; 7 nucleotides align to TRBD1. V gave up 8 bases and J gave up 1 base; unmatched junction bases: 2. The CDR3 runs to 13 residues. The germline gives CDR1 MNHEY, CDR2 SVGEGT.

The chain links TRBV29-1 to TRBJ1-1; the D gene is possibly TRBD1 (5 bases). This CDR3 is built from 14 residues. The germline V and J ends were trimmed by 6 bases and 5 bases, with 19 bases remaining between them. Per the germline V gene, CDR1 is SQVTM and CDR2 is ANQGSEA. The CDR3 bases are TGCAGCGTCGAGACCGGGACGGGGCTGACTGAAGCTTTCTTT. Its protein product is CSVETGTGLTEAFF.

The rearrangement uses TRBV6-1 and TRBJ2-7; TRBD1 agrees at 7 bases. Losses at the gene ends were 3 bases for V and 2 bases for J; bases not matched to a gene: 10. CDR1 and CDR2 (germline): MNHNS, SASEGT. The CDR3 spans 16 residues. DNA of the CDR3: TGTGCCAGCAGTGAGCCGGACAGGACCCTAGCCTACGAGCAGTACTTC. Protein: CASSEPDRTLAYEQYF.

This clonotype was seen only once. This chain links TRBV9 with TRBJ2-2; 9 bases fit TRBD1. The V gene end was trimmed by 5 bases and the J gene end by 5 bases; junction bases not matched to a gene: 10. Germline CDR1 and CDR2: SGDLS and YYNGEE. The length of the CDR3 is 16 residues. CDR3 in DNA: TGTGCCAGCAGTGGTGCCGGGACAGGGCAAACCGGGGAGCTGTTTTTT. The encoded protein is CASSGAGTGQTGELFF.

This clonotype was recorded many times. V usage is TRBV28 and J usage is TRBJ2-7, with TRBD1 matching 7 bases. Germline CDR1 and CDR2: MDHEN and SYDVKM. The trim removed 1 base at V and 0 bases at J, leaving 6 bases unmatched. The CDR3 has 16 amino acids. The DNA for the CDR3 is TGTGCCAGCAGTTTATACCCGGGACAGACCTCCTACGAGCAGTACTTC. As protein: CASSLYPGQTSYEQYF.

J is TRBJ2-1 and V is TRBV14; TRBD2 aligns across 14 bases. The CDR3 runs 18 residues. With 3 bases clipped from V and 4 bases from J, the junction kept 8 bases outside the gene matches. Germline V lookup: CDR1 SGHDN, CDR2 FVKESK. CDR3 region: CASSQTGTSGSWYNEQFF. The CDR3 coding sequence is TGTGCCAGCAGCCAGACCGGGACTAGCGGGAGCTGGTACAATGAGCAGTTCTTC.

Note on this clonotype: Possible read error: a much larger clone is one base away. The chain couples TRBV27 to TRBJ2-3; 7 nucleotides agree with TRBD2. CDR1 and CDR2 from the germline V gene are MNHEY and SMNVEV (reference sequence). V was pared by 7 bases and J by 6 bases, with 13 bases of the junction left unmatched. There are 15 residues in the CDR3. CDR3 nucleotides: TGTGCCAGCACCCAAGCTAGCGGCTCATGGGATACGCAGTATTTT. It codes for CASTQASGSWDTQYF.

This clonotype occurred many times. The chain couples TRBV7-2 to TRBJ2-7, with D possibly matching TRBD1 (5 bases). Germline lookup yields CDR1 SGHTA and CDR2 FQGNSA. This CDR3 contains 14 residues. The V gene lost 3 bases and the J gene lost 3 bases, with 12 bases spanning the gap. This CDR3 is CASSFQDTYYEQYF. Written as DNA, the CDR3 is TGTGCCAGCAGCTTCCAGGACACCTACTACGAGCAGTACTTC.

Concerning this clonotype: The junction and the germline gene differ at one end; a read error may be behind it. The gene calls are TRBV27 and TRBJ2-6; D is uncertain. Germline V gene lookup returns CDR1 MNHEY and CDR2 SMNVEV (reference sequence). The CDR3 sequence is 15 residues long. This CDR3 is CASSISGAPGNDLTF. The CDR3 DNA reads TGTGCCAGCAGTATATCGGGCGCCCCGGGCAACGACCTGACTTTC.

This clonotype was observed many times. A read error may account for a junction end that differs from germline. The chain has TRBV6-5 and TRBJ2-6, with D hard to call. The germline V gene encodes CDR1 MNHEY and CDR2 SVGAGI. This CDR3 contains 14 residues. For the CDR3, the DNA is TGTGCCAGCAGCGATAGCTCTGTGGCCAACGTCCTGACTTTC. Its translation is CASSDSSVANVLTF.

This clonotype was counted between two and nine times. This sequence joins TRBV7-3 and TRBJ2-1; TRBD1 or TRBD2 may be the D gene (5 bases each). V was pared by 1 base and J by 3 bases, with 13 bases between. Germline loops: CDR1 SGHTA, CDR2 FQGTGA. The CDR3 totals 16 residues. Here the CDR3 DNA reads TGTGCCAGCAGCTTAATTGGGGGACCCATCTACAATGAGCAGTTCTTC. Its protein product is CASSLIGGPIYNEQFF.

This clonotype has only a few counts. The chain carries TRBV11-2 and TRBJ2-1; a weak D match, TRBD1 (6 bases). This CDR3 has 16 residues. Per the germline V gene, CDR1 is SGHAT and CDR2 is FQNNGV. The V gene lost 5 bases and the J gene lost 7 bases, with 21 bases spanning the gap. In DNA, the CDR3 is TGTGCCAGCAGCGCACCCCAGGGGTCCCCCGCAAATGAGCAGTTCTTC. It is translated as CASSAPQGSPANEQFF.

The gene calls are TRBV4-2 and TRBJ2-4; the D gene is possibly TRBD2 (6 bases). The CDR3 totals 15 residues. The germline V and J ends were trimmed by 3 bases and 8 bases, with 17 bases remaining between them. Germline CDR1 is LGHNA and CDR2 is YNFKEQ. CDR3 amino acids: CASSQWDSPGDIQYF. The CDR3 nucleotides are TGTGCCAGCAGCCAGTGGGACTCCCCGGGCGACATTCAGTACTTC.

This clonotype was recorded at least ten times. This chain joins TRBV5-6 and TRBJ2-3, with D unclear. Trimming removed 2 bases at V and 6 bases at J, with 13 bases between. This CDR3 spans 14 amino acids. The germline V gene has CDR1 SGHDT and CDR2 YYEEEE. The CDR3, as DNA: TGTGCCAGCAGCTTCCAGCTAAAGGCGGATACGCAGTATTTT. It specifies CASSFQLKADTQYF.

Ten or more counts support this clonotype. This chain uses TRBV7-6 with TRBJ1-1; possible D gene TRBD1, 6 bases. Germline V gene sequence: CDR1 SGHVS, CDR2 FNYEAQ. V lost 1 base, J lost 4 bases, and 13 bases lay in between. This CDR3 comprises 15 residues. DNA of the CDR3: TGTGCCAGCAGCTTAGATGGGGGGGCCGGCACTGAAGCTTTCTTT. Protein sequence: CASSLDGGAGTEAFF.

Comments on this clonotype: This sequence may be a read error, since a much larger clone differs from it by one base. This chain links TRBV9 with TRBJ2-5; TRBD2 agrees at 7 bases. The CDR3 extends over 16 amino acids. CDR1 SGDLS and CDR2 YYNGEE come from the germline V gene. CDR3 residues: CASSRRAGTSQEAQYF. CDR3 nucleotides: TGTGCCAGCAGCAGAAGAGCGGGAACGAGCCAAGAGGCCCAGTACTTC. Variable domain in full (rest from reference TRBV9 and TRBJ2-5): DSGVTQTPKHLITATGQRVTLRCSPRSGDLSVYWYQQSLDQGLQFLIQYYNGEERAKGNILERFSAQQFPDLHSELNLSSLELGDSALYFCASSRRAGTSQEAQYFGPGTRLLVL.

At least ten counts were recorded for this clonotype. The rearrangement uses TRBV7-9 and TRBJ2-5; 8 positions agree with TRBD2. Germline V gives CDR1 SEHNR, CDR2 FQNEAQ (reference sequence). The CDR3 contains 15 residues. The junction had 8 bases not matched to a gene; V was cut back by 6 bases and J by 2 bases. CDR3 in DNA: TGTGCCAGCAGAGTTAGCGGGGTTGATCAAGAGACCCAGTACTTC. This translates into CASRVSGVDQETQYF.

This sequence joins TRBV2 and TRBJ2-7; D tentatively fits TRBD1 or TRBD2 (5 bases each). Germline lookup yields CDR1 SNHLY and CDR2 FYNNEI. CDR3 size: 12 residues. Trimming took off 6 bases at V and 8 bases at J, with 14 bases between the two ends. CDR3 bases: TGTGCCAGCAGGGGGGAAGCCCCTCAGCAGTACTTC. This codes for CASRGEAPQQYF.

The CDR3 DNA reads TGTGCCACCAGTGATTTGTTGCCCCCCGGGACTAGCGGACTTCGCACAGATACGCAGTATTTT. Translation gives CATSDLLPPGTSGLRTDTQYF. The V gene is TRBV24-1, the J gene TRBJ2-3; 11 nucleotides match TRBD2. The junction had 14 bases not matched to a gene; V was cut back by 0 bases and J by 1 base. Germline assignment: CDR1 KGHDR and CDR2 SFDVKD. This CDR3 contains 21 residues.

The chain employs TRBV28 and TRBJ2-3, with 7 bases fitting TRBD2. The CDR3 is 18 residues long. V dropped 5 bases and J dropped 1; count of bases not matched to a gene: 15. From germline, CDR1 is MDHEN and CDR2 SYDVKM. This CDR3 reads CASSPTVWRERGTDTQYF. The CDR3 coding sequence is TGTGCCAGCAGTCCCACGGTCTGGCGGGAGCGGGGCACAGATACGCAGTATTTT.

For the CDR3, the DNA is TGTGCCAGCAGCCCGGAACTAGCGTGTTACGAGCAGTACTTC. Protein product: CASSPELACYEQYF. V gene TRBV9 combines with J gene TRBJ2-7; 7 positions match TRBD2. J gave up 4 bases and V 4 bases, and 8 bases lay outside the gene matches. The CDR3 loop spans 14 amino acids. From germline, CDR1 is SGDLS and CDR2 YYNGEE. The complete variable domain, with remaining parts taken from reference TRBV9 and TRBJ2-7, reads DSGVTQTPKHLITATGQRVTLRCSPRSGDLSVYWYQQSLDQGLQFLIQYYNGEERAKGNILERFSAQQFPDLHSELNLSSLELGDSALYFCASSPELACYEQYFGPGTRLTVT.

The DNA for the CDR3 is TGTGCCAGCAGCGTAGCGGTGACAGGCCTTGTGCAGTACTTC. It specifies CASSVAVTGLVQYF. This rearrangement joins TRBV9 to TRBJ2-7; weak D call: TRBD1 (6 bases). Germline values: CDR1 SGDLS, CDR2 YYNGEE. Trimming left V 0 bases short and J 9 bases short, with 16 bases between. The CDR3 length is 14 residues.

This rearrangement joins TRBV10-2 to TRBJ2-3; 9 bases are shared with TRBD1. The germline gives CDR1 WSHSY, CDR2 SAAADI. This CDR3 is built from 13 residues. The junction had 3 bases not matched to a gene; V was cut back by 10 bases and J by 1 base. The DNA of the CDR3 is TGCGCCACTCGGGACAGGGGCACAGATACGCAGTATTTT. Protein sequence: CATRDRGTDTQYF.

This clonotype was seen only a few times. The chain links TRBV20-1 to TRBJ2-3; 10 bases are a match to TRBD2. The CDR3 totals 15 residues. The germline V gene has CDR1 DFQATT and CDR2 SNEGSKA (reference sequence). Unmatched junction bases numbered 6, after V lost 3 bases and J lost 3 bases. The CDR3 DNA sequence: TGCAGTGCTAGGCCACTAGCGGGAATTACAGATACGCAGTATTTT. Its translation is CSARPLAGITDTQYF.

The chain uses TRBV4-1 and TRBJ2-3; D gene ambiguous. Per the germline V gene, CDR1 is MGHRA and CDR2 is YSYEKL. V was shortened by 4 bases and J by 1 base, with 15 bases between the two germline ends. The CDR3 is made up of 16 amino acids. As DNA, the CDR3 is TGCGCCAGCAGCCCCCCTAAGGGTATGGGCACAGATACGCAGTATTTT. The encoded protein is CASSPPKGMGTDTQYF.

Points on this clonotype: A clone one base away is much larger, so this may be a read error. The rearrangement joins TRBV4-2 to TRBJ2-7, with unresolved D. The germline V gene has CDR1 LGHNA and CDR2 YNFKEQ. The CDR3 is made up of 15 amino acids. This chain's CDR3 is CASSQDGAISYERYF. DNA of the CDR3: TGTGCCAGCAGCCAAGATGGTGCCATTTCCTACGAGCGGTACTTC.

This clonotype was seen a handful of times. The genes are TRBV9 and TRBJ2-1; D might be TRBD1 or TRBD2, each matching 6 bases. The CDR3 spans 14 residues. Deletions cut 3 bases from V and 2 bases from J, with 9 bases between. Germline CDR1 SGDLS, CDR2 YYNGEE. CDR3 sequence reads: CASSARDTYNEQFF. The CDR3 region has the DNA TGTGCCAGCAGCGCGCGGGACACCTACAATGAGCAGTTCTTC.

Written as DNA, the CDR3 is TGTGCCAGCAGTTTGAGTGGGGACAGGCTAAACACCGGGGAGCTGTTTTTT. This gives the protein CASSLSGDRLNTGELFF. The chain employs TRBV27 and TRBJ2-2, with 8 positions matching TRBD1. Germline V gene data show CDR1 as MNHEY and CDR2 as SMNVEV (reference sequence). Germline trimming cut 3 bases from V and 2 bases from J; bases unmatched to any gene: 8. The CDR3 is 17 amino acids.

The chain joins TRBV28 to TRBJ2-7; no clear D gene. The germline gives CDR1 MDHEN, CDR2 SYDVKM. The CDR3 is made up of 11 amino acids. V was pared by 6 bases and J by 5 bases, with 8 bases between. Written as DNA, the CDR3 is TGTGCCAGCAGCGTCCTCCACGAGCAGTACTTC. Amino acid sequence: CASSVLHEQYF.